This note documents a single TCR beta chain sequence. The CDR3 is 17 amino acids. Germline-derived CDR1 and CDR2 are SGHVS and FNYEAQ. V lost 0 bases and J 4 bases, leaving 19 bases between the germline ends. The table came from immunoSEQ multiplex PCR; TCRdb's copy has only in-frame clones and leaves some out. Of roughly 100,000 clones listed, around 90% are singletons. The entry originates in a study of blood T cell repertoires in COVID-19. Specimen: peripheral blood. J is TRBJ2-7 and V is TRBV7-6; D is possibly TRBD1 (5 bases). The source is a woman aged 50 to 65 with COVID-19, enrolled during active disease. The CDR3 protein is CASSLADAATAPYEQYF. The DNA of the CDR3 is TGTGCCAGCAGCTTAGCGGACGCGGCGACAGCTCCTTACGAGCAGTACTTC.